These 32 T cell receptor beta chains were sequenced from one sample in a study of T cell responses to AZD1222 COVID-19 vaccine (TCRdb year 2021). Library preparation used the immunoSEQ multiplex PCR assay. In TCRdb, the immuneACCESS table is reduced to in-frame sequences with V and J assigned. These tables do not hold every clone; where another copy was compared, an unresolved V gene accounts for under half, and the others remain unexplained. The sample table shows 75,000 to 100,000 clones, and 89% are seen once. 2.4% of the sample is held by the ten biggest clonotypes. What this sample's time point label stands for: baseline before first vaccination. The specimen was peripheral blood, collected on day 0 of AZD1222 vaccination. Every receptor here comes from an adult in good health.

V and J are TRBV21-1 and TRBJ2-5; the table names TRBD1, a call not compared with the DNA. TRBV21-1 is designated a pseudogene. The CDR3 covers 14 residues. This chain's CDR3 is CASTLLPGIETQYF. CDR3 nucleotides: TGTGCCAGCACCCTCCTTCCAGGGATAGAGACCCAGTACTTC.

In its sample, this clone was seen a few times. This chain joins TRBV6-5 and TRBJ1-4; TRBD1 matches 9 bases. CDR1 is MNHEY and CDR2 is SVGAGI in the germline V gene. This CDR3 has 15 amino acids. V lost 6 bases, J lost 7 bases, and 9 bases stayed unmatched. The CDR3 nucleotides read TGTGCCAGCAGCCTGGGACAGGGAGGGAGTGAAAAACTGTTTTTT. Its translation: CASSLGQGGSEKLFF.

The J gene is TRBJ2-5, the V gene TRBV6-2 or TRBV6-3, with 10 bases identical to TRBD2. Germline CDR1 reads MNHEY; CDR2 reads SVGEGT. The CDR3 has 19 residues. The ends lost 2 bases at V and 1 base at J; junction bases unmatched: 13. The CDR3 DNA sequence: TGTGCCAGCAGTTACCCCATCCCCCTAGCGGGAGTTCCCCAAGAGACCCAGTACTTC. Translated, it gives CASSYPIPLAGVPQETQYF.

This clone was picked up one time. This sequence joins TRBV5-1 and TRBJ2-7, with D maybe TRBD1 (6 bases). V lost 2 bases and J 2 bases, leaving 11 bases between the germline ends. This CDR3 contains 14 residues. CDR1 SGHRS and CDR2 YFSETQ come from the germline V gene. CDR3 amino acids: CASSFRDTTYEQYF. CDR3 sequence (DNA): TGCGCCAGCAGCTTCCGGGACACAACCTACGAGCAGTACTTC.

This clone was counted between two and nine times. The chain employs TRBV27 and TRBJ2-3; 7 nucleotides align to TRBD2. V was clipped by 3 bases and J by 2 bases; unmatched bases: 5. Per the germline V gene, CDR1 is MNHEY and CDR2 is SMNVEV (reference sequence). This CDR3 is 15 amino acids long. The CDR3 sequence is CASSFQRGYTDTQYF. As DNA, the CDR3 is TGTGCCAGCAGTTTTCAGCGGGGATACACAGATACGCAGTATTTT.

CDR3 bases: TGTGCCATCAGTGAGATAAGCAATCAGCCCCAGCATTTT. As protein: CAISEISNQPQHF. The J gene is TRBJ1-5, the V gene TRBV10-3; no firm D call. The CDR3 totals 13 residues. Trimming shortened V by 2 bases and J by 1 base, and 3 bases separated the two germline ends. The germline V gene encodes CDR1 ENHRY and CDR2 SYGVKD.

The chain carries TRBV5-1 and TRBJ1-1; 8 bases match TRBD1. The germline gives CDR1 SGHRS, CDR2 YFSETQ. This CDR3 contains 16 residues. The ends lost 0 bases at V and 1 base at J; junction bases unmatched: 5. CDR3 nucleotide sequence: TGCGCCAGCAGCTTGGTGGGACAGGATTCGAACACTGAAGCTTTCTTT. Its translation is CASSLVGQDSNTEAFF.

This rearrangement joins TRBV18 to TRBJ2-5, with 9 bases identical to TRBD1. The V and J ends lost 5 bases and 2 bases, in that order; junction bases with no gene match: 3. CDR3 size: 14 residues. CDR1 is KGHSH, CDR2 LQKENI, per germline. The chain's CDR3 is CASSGGQGQETQYF. Here the CDR3 DNA reads TGTGCCAGCTCAGGAGGACAGGGGCAAGAGACCCAGTACTTC.

The V gene is TRBV6-6, the J gene TRBJ2-5; 11 positions agree with TRBD2. V trimming: 7 bases; J trimming: 5 bases; junction bases outside the gene matches: 12. Germline V gene lookup returns CDR1 MNHNY and CDR2 SVGAGI (reference sequence). CDR3 size: 16 residues. The CDR3 sequence: CASTHGTGLAGETQYF. DNA of the CDR3: TGTGCCAGCACCCACGGGACCGGACTAGCGGGTGAGACCCAGTACTTC.

The chain recombines TRBV5-4 with TRBJ2-7, with D perhaps matching TRBD2 (5 bases). V was shortened by 3 bases and J by 0 bases, with 13 bases between the two germline ends. The CDR3 contains 15 residues. Germline V gene data show CDR1 as SGHNT and CDR2 as YYREEE (reference sequence). The CDR3 nucleotides read TGTGCCAGCAGCTCCGGAGCGGAACTCTCCTACGAGCAGTACTTC. This translates into CASSSGAELSYEQYF.

CDR3 nucleotides: TGTGCCAGCAGCTTACAGGAAACCGGGCACCTTAATGAAAAACTGTTTTTT. Protein sequence: CASSLQETGHLNEKLFF. This chain uses TRBV5-4 with TRBJ1-4, with D perhaps matching TRBD1 (5 bases). Germline V CDR1 and CDR2: SGHNT, YYREEE (reference sequence). The CDR3 totals 17 residues. V dropped 2 bases and J dropped 4 bases, with 18 bases sitting between them.

The V gene is TRBV21-1, the J gene TRBJ2-1; the table's D call, TRBD1, has no DNA check behind it. TRBV21-1 is termed a pseudogene. This CDR3 is 16 amino acids long. CDR3 region: CASSPDSLMVYNEQFF. In DNA, the CDR3 is TGTGCCAGCAGCCCAGACAGCCTAATGGTTTACAATGAGCAGTTCTTC.

V usage is TRBV11-2 and J usage is TRBJ2-4; D remains unclear. Germline assignment: CDR1 SGHAT and CDR2 FQNNGV. The V gene lost 1 base and the J gene lost 0 bases, with 7 bases spanning the gap. The CDR3 consists of 15 residues. The CDR3 here is CASSLGFLAKNIQYF. Written as DNA, the CDR3 is TGTGCCAGCAGCTTAGGTTTCCTAGCCAAAAACATTCAGTACTTC.

J is TRBJ1-2 and V is TRBV15; 7 bases match TRBD1. Germline-derived CDR1 and CDR2 are LNHNV and YYDKDF (reference sequence). The CDR3 covers 17 residues. V trimming: 1 base; J trimming: 4 bases; junction bases outside the gene matches: 12. The CDR3, as DNA: TGTGCCACCAGCAGAGCTGCCGGGACAGACTTCTCCTATGGCTACACCTTC. Translating it yields CATSRAAGTDFSYGYTF.

The genes are TRBV20-1 and TRBJ1-5; no reliable D call. The length of the CDR3 is 14 residues. Germline lookup yields CDR1 DFQATT and CDR2 SNEGSKA (reference sequence). V lost 3 bases and J 3 bases, leaving 12 bases between the germline ends. The CDR3 nucleotides are TGCAGTGCTAGTATGCCTCAGCACAATCAGCCCCAGCATTTT. It specifies CSASMPQHNQPQHF.

The chain uses TRBV5-1 and TRBJ1-1; no clear D. Germline CDR1 and CDR2: SGHRS and YFSETQ. The length of the CDR3 is 13 residues. Trimming stripped 3 bases from V and 6 bases from J, with 12 bases between. CDR3 region: CASSSSGGAEAFF. CDR3 nucleotides: TGCGCCAGCAGCTCTTCTGGTGGAGCTGAAGCTTTCTTT. The full variable domain, with the rest looked up from reference TRBV5-1 and TRBJ1-1, is KAGVTQTPRYLIKTRGQQVTLSCSPISGHRSVSWYQQTPGQGLQFLFEYFSETQRNKGNFPGRFSGRQFSNSRSEMNVSTLELGDSALYLCASSSSGGAEAFFGQGTRLTVV.

The chain links TRBV29-1 to TRBJ1-1; maybe TRBD1 (5 bases). Trimming cost V 4 bases and J 0 bases, with 15 bases left between them. The CDR3 spans 15 residues. Germline-derived CDR1 and CDR2 are SQVTM and ANQGSEA. This CDR3 reads CSVVRWAGMNTEAFF. In DNA form, the CDR3 reads TGCAGCGTTGTGAGGTGGGCAGGGATGAACACTGAAGCTTTCTTT.

This clone was picked up one time. The CDR3 sequence: CASGLVQGGFTGELFF. DNA for the CDR3: TGTGCTAGTGGTTTGGTACAAGGGGGTTTTACCGGGGAGCTGTTTTTT. The chain employs TRBV12-5 and TRBJ2-2, with a weak D call TRBD1 (6 bases). Germline V gene sequence: CDR1 LGHNT, CDR2 FRNRAP. CDR3 size: 16 residues. V was clipped by 0 bases and J by 5 bases, with 13 bases between them. Drawing the rest from reference TRBV12-5 and TRBJ2-2, the complete variable domain is DARVTQTPRHKVTEMGQEVTMRCQPILGHNTVFWYRQTMMQGLELLAYFRNRAPLDDSGMPKDRFSAEMPDATLATLKIQPSEPRDSAVYFCASGLVQGGFTGELFFGEGSRLTVL.

The chain joins TRBV27 to TRBJ2-7; 8 bases agree with TRBD1. CDR3 size: 15 residues. The junction had 13 bases not matched to a gene; V was cut back by 8 bases and J by 4 bases. The germline V gene has CDR1 MNHEY and CDR2 SMNVEV (reference sequence). CDR3 bases: TGTGCCAGCGGCCCCCCGGGACAGGCTAAATACGAGCAGTACTTC. Residues: CASGPPGQAKYEQYF.

Comments on this clone: The same CDR3 can be traced to other DNA sequences in this sample. This chain uses TRBV7-2 with TRBJ2-3, with D unclear. Germline V gives CDR1 SGHTA, CDR2 FQGNSA. The CDR3 has 12 amino acids. Deletions cut 5 bases from V and 2 bases from J, with 5 bases between. The CDR3 is CASSPSTDTQYF. The CDR3 DNA is TGTGCCAGCAGCCCGTCCACAGATACGCAGTATTTT.

This clone was recorded only once. The chain combines TRBV19 with TRBJ2-3, with D perhaps TRBD2 (5 bases). The germline CDR1 and CDR2 sequences are LNHDA and SQIVND (reference sequence). This CDR3 has 17 residues. V lost 1 base, J lost 3 bases, and 17 bases lay in between. The CDR3 reads CASSIVKGALGTDTQYF. The CDR3 DNA reads TGTGCCAGTAGTATAGTGAAGGGAGCCCTGGGGACAGATACGCAGTATTTT.

The chain uses TRBV27 and TRBJ1-1; TRBD1 might be the D (5 bases). Trimming took 5 bases from V and 1 from J, leaving 11 bases between them. Germline CDR1 is MNHEY and CDR2 is SMNVEV (reference sequence). There are 14 residues in the CDR3. The CDR3 loop reads CASSPYQGNTEAFF. CDR3 nucleotides: TGTGCCAGCAGTCCTTACCAGGGGAACACTGAAGCTTTCTTT.

The CDR3 region has the DNA TGTGCCAGCTCACCTCAACAGGGATGGAACTATGGCTACACCTTC. It codes for CASSPQQGWNYGYTF. The chain employs TRBV18 and TRBJ1-2, with D tentatively TRBD1 (6 bases). The V end lost 3 bases, the J end lost 2 bases, and 13 bases lay between the germline ends. The CDR3 runs 15 residues. The germline V gene has CDR1 KGHSH and CDR2 LQKENI.

The rearrangement links TRBV24-1 to TRBJ2-1; D gene uncertain. Trimming pared 5 bases from V and 7 bases from J, leaving 17 bases between. CDR1 is KGHDR, CDR2 SFDVKD, per germline. CDR3 size: 15 residues. CDR3 nucleotides: TGTGCCACCAGTGCTGCGGACCCGTATGGGAATGAGCAGTTCTTC. Amino acids: CATSAADPYGNEQFF.

V is TRBV5-8 and J is TRBJ1-1; 8 bases are a match to TRBD1. The CDR3 runs to 16 residues. Germline lookup yields CDR1 SGHTS and CDR2 YDEGEE. V trimming: 3 bases; J trimming: 4 bases; junction bases outside the gene matches: 11. The CDR3 spells CASSYYQGAGSTEAFF. CDR3 nucleotides: TGTGCCAGCAGCTACTACCAGGGGGCAGGGAGCACTGAAGCTTTCTTT.

The chain has TRBV3-1 (or the pseudogene TRBV3-2) and TRBJ2-7, with 7 bases matching TRBD1. CDR3 length equals 18 residues. The germline V gene has CDR1 LGHDT and CDR2 YNNKEL (reference sequence). Germline trimming cut 2 bases from V and 2 bases from J; bases unmatched to any gene: 15. DNA for the CDR3: TGTGCCAGCAGCCAACCTCAACTTCCGGGACAGAGAACCTACGAGCAGTACTTC. Its translation is CASSQPQLPGQRTYEQYF.

CDR3 sequence: CASSLVWGSNNEQFF. DNA of the CDR3: TGTGCCAGCAGCTTAGTCTGGGGCAGCAACAATGAGCAGTTCTTC. The gene calls are TRBV7-2 and TRBJ2-1, with D maybe TRBD1 (5 bases). Per germline, CDR1 SGHTA and CDR2 FQGNSA. There are 15 residues in the CDR3. Trimming took 1 base from V and 5 from J, leaving 12 bases between them.

The chain is built from TRBV18 and TRBJ2-2; D remains ambiguous. V lost 2 bases to trimming and J lost 0 bases, with 7 bases between them. This CDR3 is 15 amino acids long. Germline V gives CDR1 KGHSH, CDR2 LQKENI. CDR3 DNA sequence: TGTGCCAGCTCACCAAGGACGGCGAACACCGGGGAGCTGTTTTTT. Translated: CASSPRTANTGELFF.

This clone showed up just once. The gene calls are TRBV20-1 and TRBJ1-2, with D tentatively TRBD1 (5 bases). Per the germline V gene, CDR1 is DFQATT and CDR2 is SNEGSKA (reference sequence). This CDR3 comprises 13 residues. Deletions cut 3 bases from V and 1 base from J, with 9 bases between. The CDR3 sequence: CSASGALNYGYTF. CDR3 nucleotides: TGCAGTGCTAGTGGGGCCCTTAACTATGGCTACACCTTC.

V and J are TRBV5-1 and TRBJ2-7; 10 nucleotides agree with TRBD1. CDR1 and CDR2 (germline): SGHRS, YFSETQ. The CDR3 consists of 14 residues. With V trimmed by 4 bases and J by 3 bases, 4 bases remained unmatched. The CDR3 here is CASSQWTGGYEQYF. The CDR3 coding sequence is TGCGCCAGCAGCCAATGGACAGGGGGCTACGAGCAGTACTTC. The full variable domain, completed using reference TRBV5-1 and TRBJ2-7, is KAGVTQTPRYLIKTRGQQVTLSCSPISGHRSVSWYQQTPGQGLQFLFEYFSETQRNKGNFPGRFSGRQFSNSRSEMNVSTLELGDSALYLCASSQWTGGYEQYFGPGTRLTVT.

The table lists this clone with a few counts. The chain combines TRBV27 with TRBJ1-5, with TRBD1 as a possible D gene (5 bases). Germline V gene data show CDR1 as MNHEY and CDR2 as SMNVEV (reference sequence). The germline V and J ends were trimmed by 6 bases and 0 bases, with 15 bases remaining between them. The CDR3 is made up of 16 amino acids. The CDR3 bases are TGTGCCAGCAGAGACAGTCTCCGTAATAGCAATCAGCCCCAGCATTTT. Amino acid sequence: CASRDSLRNSNQPQHF.

The chain links TRBV20-1 to TRBJ2-5; D perhaps matches TRBD1 (5 bases). V dropped 3 bases and J dropped 3 bases, with 20 bases sitting between them. Germline V gene data show CDR1 as DFQATT and CDR2 as SNEGSKA (reference sequence). The length of the CDR3 is 16 residues. CDR3 nucleotides: TGCAGTGCTAGTGTGGTTAGGGGCGAGTTCGAAGAGACCCAGTACTTC. It translates to CSASVVRGEFEETQYF.